This note documents a single T cell receptor (beta chain) sequence. Via MiXCR, TCRdb re-called the PCR reads, giving one row per CDR3 protein. The data hold 8,000 to 13,000 distinct CDR3 sequences, with 28% observed a single time. This entry comes from a study of immune characterization of retroperitoneal liposarcoma. The CDR3 contains 16 residues. V was trimmed by 2 bases and J by 3 bases, leaving 14 bases between them. Looked up from germline, CDR1 is MGHRA and CDR2 is YSYEKL. The source material was tumor tissue. V gene TRBV4-1 combines with J gene TRBJ1-5; possibly TRBD1 for D (6 bases). The sequence derives from a female donor with retroperitoneal liposarcoma. In DNA form, the CDR3 reads TGCGCCAGCAGCCAAACTGACAGGAGTACCAATCAGCCCCAGCATTTT. Translation gives CASSQTDRSTNQPQHF.